Listed here are 10 T cell receptor beta chains from one sample, sequenced in a study of blood T cell repertoires in COVID-19 (dated by TCRdb to the early 2020s). Libraries were prepared through the immunoSEQ multiplex PCR assay. TCRdb took over this immuneACCESS table, retaining in-frame rearrangements with V and J assigned. Such tables are incomplete; in checked studies, under half of the missing clones stem from an unresolved V gene, and the remainder is unexplained. For this sample the table gives more than 150,000 clones, of which 70% to 90% were detected only once. 4% of the sample rests with the top ten. Sequencing was carried out using peripheral blood. All receptors come from a woman between 70 and 85 years old with acute or convalescent COVID-19.

This chain's CDR3 is CASSVRTSGAQETQYF. CDR3 coding DNA: TGTGCCAGCAGCGTAAGGACTAGCGGGGCCCAAGAGACCCAGTACTTC. The chain combines TRBV9 with TRBJ2-5, with 12 bases aligning to TRBD2. J lost 1 base, V lost 1 base, and 2 bases had no gene match. The CDR3 spans 16 residues. Germline CDR1 reads SGDLS; CDR2 reads YYNGEE.

This clone was observed a single time. The gene calls are TRBV11-2 and TRBJ2-7; TRBD2 matches at 9 bases. The germline V gene encodes CDR1 SGHAT and CDR2 FQNNGV. V lost 5 bases, J lost 7 bases, and 9 bases stayed unmatched. The CDR3 totals 14 residues. For the CDR3, the DNA is TGTGCCAGCAGCGCTCGGCTAGCGGGGTGGGAGCAGTACTTC. This encodes CASSARLAGWEQYF.

The count of this clone is one. V usage is TRBV7-2 and J usage is TRBJ1-2; D unclear. Germline V lookup: CDR1 SGHTA, CDR2 FQGNSA. The CDR3 runs to 14 residues. V lost 1 base and J lost 0, with 6 bases in between. The CDR3 loop is CASSLVVANYGYTF. The CDR3 DNA reads TGTGCCAGCAGCTTAGTCGTAGCTAACTATGGCTACACCTTC.

This rearrangement joins TRBV25-1 to TRBJ2-1, with 8 bases lining up with TRBD2. This CDR3 is 16 amino acids long. V was clipped by 5 bases and J by 3 bases; unmatched bases: 9. Germline loops: CDR1 MGHDK, CDR2 SYGVNS. Here the CDR3 DNA reads TGTGCCAGCAGTCGCCTGGAAACTAGCGGCTACAATGAGCAGTTCTTC. Protein product: CASSRLETSGYNEQFF.

J is TRBJ1-1 and V is TRBV5-1; the match to TRBD1 covers 8 bases. V was pared by 0 bases and J by 1 base, with 5 bases of the junction left unmatched. CDR1 and CDR2 (germline): SGHRS, YFSETQ. This CDR3 spans 16 amino acids. The CDR3 bases are TGCGCCAGCAGCTTGGAGACAGGGGCCAGGAACACTGAAGCTTTCTTT. It specifies CASSLETGARNTEAFF.

V usage is TRBV19 and J usage is TRBJ1-5, with D possibly matching TRBD1 (6 bases). V was cut by 10 bases and J by 4 bases, with 20 bases left in between. The CDR3 is made up of 15 amino acids. The germline V gene has CDR1 LNHDA and CDR2 SQIVND (reference sequence). This CDR3 reads CATINGPGQNQPQHF. CDR3 in DNA: TGTGCCACCATAAACGGTCCGGGACAAAATCAGCCCCAGCATTTT.

The gene calls are TRBV3-1 (or the pseudogene TRBV3-2) and TRBJ2-1; D might be TRBD2 (5 bases). Germline V gives CDR1 LGHDT, CDR2 YNNKEL (reference sequence). The germline V and J ends were trimmed by 1 base and 8 bases, with 9 bases remaining between them. The CDR3 covers 13 residues. The CDR3: CASSQVGEYEQFF. CDR3 DNA: TGTGCCAGCAGCCAAGTTGGGGAGTATGAGCAGTTCTTC.

This chain links TRBV19 with TRBJ1-3; the D is unclear. The germline CDR1 and CDR2 sequences are LNHDA and SQIVND (reference sequence). This CDR3 has 13 residues. Trimming took 5 bases from V and 0 from J, leaving 5 bases between them. This chain's CDR3 is CASSVSSGNTIYF. DNA for the CDR3: TGTGCCAGTAGTGTCAGCTCTGGAAACACCATATATTTT.

This clone was recorded once. This chain links TRBV2 with TRBJ1-1, with TRBD1 matching over 7 bases. Germline trimming cut 4 bases from V and 5 bases from J; bases unmatched to any gene: 4. CDR3 length: 13 amino acids. CDR1 is SNHLY and CDR2 is FYNNEI in the germline V gene. This CDR3 is CASSGAGGTEAFF. In DNA form, the CDR3 reads TGTGCCAGCAGTGGGGCAGGGGGTACTGAAGCTTTCTTT.

The chain carries TRBV3-1 (or the pseudogene TRBV3-2) and TRBJ2-1; 7 bases are shared with TRBD1. The CDR3 has 15 amino acids. In germline, CDR1 is LGHDT, CDR2 YNNKEL (reference sequence). V shed 1 base, J shed 8 bases, and the junction held 8 bases outside the gene matches. CDR3 amino acids: CASSQGQGRGDEQFF. The CDR3 coding sequence is TGTGCCAGCAGCCAAGGACAGGGAAGGGGCGATGAGCAGTTCTTC.